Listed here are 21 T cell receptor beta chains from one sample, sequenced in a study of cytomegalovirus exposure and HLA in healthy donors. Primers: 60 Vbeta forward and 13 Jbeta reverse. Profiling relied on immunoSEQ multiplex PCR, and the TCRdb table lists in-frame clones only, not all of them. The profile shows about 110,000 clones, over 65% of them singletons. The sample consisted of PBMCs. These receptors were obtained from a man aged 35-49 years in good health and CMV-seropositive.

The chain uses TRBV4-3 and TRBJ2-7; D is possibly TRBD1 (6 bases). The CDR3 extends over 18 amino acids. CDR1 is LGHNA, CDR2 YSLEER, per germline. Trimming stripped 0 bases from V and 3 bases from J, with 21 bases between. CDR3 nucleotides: TGCGCCAGCAGCCAAGATAGGCTTTGGGCAGGGGTCGTCTACGAGCAGTACTTC. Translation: CASSQDRLWAGVVYEQYF.

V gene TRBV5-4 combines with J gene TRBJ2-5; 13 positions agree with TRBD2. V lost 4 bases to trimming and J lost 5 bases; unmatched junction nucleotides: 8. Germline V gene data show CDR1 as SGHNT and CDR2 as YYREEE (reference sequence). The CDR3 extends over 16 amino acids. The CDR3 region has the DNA TGTGCCAGCAGCCCCCGGACTAGCGGGAGCCGTGAGACCCAGTACTTC. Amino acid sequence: CASSPRTSGSRETQYF.

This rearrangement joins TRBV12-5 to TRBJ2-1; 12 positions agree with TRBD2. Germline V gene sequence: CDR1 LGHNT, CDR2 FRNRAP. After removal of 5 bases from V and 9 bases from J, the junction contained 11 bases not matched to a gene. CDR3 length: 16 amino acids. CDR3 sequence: CASGPLGLAGFTEQFF. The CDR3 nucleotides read TGTGCTAGTGGTCCCCTCGGACTAGCGGGATTTACTGAGCAGTTCTTC. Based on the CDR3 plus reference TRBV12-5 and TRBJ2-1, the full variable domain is DARVTQTPRHKVTEMGQEVTMRCQPILGHNTVFWYRQTMMQGLELLAYFRNRAPLDDSGMPKDRFSAEMPDATLATLKIQPSEPRDSAVYFCASGPLGLAGFTEQFFGPGTRLTVL.

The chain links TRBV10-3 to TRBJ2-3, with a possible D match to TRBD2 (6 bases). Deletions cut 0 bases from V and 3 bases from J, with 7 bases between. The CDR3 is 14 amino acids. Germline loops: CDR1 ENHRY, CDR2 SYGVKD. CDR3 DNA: TGTGCCATCAGTGAGTCCGGGACTACAGATACGCAGTATTTT. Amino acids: CAISESGTTDTQYF.

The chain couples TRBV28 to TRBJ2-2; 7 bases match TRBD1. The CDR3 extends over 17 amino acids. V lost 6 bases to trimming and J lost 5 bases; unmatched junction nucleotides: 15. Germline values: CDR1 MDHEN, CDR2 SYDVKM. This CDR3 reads CASSPRKGGRRTGELFF. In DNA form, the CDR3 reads TGTGCCAGCAGCCCCCGAAAAGGGGGCCGACGGACCGGGGAGCTGTTTTTT.

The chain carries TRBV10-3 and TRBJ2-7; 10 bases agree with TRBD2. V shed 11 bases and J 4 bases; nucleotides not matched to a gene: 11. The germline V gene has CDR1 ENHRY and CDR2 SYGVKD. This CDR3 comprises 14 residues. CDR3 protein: CAARTSGGFYEQYF. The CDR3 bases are TGTGCCGCCAGGACTAGCGGAGGGTTTTACGAGCAGTACTTC.

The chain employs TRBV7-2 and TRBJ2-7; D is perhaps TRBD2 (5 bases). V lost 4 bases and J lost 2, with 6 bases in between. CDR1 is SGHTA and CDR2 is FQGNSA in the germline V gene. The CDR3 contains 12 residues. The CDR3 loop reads CASSYGTYEQYF. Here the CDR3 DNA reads TGTGCCAGCAGCTACGGGACCTACGAGCAGTACTTC.

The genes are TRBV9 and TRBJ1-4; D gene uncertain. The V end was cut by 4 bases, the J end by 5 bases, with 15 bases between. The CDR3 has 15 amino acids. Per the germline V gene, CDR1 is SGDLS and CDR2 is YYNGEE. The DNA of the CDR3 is TGTGCCAGCAGCTTAACATGGGCCAGGAATGAAAAACTGTTTTTT. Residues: CASSLTWARNEKLFF.

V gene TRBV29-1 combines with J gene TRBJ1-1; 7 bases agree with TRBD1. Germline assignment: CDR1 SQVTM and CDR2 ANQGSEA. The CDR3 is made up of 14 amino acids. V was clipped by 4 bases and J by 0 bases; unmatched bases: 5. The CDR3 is CSVGPTGVNTEAFF. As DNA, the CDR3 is TGCAGCGTTGGGCCCACAGGGGTGAACACTGAAGCTTTCTTT.

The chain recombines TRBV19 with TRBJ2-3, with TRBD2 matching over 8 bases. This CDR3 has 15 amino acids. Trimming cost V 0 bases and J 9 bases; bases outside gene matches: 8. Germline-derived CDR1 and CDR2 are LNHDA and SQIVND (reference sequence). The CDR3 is CASSIEAGAGSTQYF. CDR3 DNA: TGTGCCAGTAGTATAGAAGCGGGGGCGGGGTCGACGCAGTATTTT.

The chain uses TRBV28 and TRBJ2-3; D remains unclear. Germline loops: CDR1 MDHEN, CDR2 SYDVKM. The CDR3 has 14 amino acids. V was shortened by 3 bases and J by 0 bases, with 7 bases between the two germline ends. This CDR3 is CASSFPGSTDTQYF. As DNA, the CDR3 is TGTGCCAGCAGTTTCCCCGGGAGCACAGATACGCAGTATTTT.

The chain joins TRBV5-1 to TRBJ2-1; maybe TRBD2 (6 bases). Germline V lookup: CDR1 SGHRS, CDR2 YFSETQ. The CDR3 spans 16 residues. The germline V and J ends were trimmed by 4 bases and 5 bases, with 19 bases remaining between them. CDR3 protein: CASSARASAINNEQFF. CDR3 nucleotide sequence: TGCGCCAGCAGCGCCCGGGCTAGCGCCATAAACAATGAGCAGTTCTTC.

The DNA for the CDR3 is TGTGCCAGCAGGGCCCCAGACACTGAAGCTTTCTTT. Translating it yields CASRAPDTEAFF. This sequence joins TRBV2 and TRBJ1-1; D not certain. The CDR3 has 12 amino acids. Per the germline V gene, CDR1 is SNHLY and CDR2 is FYNNEI. Trimming pared 6 bases from V and 3 bases from J, leaving 8 bases between.

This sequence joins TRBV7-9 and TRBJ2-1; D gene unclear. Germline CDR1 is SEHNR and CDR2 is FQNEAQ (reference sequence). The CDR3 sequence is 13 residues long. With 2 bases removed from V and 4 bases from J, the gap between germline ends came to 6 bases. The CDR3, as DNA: TGTGCCAGCAGCTTAACACAATACAATGAGCAGTTCTTC. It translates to CASSLTQYNEQFF.

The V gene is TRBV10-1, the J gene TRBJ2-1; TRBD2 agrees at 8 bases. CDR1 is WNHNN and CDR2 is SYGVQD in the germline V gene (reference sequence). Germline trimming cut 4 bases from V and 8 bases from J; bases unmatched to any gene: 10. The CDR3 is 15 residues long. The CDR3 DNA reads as TGCGCCAGCAGTGCCGGCGGGACTAGGGGCTATGAGCAGTTCTTC. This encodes CASSAGGTRGYEQFF.

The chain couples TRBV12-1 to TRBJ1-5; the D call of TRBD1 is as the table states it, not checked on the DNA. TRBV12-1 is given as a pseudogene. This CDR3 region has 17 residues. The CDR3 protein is CASRWDRGPFNGQPQHF. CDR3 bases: TGTGCCAGCAGGTGGGACAGGGGTCCCTTCAATGGTCAGCCCCAGCATTTT.

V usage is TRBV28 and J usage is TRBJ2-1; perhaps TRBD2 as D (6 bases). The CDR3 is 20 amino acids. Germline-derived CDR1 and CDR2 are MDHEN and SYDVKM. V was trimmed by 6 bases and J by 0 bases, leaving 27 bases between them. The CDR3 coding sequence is TGTGCCAGCAGCCCGTTGACGCGAACCGAGCGGGCGCCCTCCTACAATGAGCAGTTCTTC. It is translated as CASSPLTRTERAPSYNEQFF.

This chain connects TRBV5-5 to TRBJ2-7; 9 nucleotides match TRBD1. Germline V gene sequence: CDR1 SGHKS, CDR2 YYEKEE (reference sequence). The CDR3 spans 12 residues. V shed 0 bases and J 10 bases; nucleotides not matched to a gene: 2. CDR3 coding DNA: TGTGCCAGCAGCTTGGAACAGGGGGCTCAGTACTTC. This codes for CASSLEQGAQYF.

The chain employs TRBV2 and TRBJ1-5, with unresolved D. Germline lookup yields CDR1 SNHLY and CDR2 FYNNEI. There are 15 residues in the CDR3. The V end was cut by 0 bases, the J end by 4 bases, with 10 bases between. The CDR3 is CASSEARAANQPQHF. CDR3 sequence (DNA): TGTGCCAGCAGTGAAGCGAGGGCGGCGAATCAGCCCCAGCATTTT.

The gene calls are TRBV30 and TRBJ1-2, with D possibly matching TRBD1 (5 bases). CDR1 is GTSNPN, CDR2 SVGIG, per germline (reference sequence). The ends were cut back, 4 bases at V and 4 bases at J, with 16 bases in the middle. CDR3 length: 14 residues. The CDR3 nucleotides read TGTGCCTGGACCAAGTGGGGCCAAGTCTATGGCTACACCTTC. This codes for CAWTKWGQVYGYTF.

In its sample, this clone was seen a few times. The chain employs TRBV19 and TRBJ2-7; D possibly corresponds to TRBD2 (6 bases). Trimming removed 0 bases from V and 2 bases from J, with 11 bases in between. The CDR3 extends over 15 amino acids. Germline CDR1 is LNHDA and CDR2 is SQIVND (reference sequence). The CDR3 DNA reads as TGTGCCAGTAGTATAGAACTAGCCCATCCCTACGAGCAGTACTTC. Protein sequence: CASSIELAHPYEQYF.